These 15 T cell receptor beta chains were all obtained from the same sample, sequenced in a study of identical twins. TCRdb itself ran the 5' RACE reads through MiXCR, one entry per CDR3 protein. This sample has approximately 890,000 distinct CDR3 sequences, with approximately 13% found just once. These data were also filed under a second study, of yellow fever vaccine responses in identical twins.

Sample: PBMCs. The receptors originated from a young woman in good health.

This clonotype was observed at least ten times. This chain joins TRBV6-5 and TRBJ2-3; maybe TRBD2 (6 bases). CDR3 length equals 14 residues. Trimming pared 7 bases from V and 1 base from J, leaving 12 bases between. Germline CDR1 MNHEY, CDR2 SVGAGI. The CDR3 nucleotides read TGTGCCAGCACTTGGTCGGGAGGCACAGATACGCAGTATTTT. This gives the protein CASTWSGGTDTQYF.

This clonotype occurred many times. The gene calls are TRBV15 and TRBJ2-3; no reliable D call. In germline, CDR1 is LNHNV, CDR2 YYDKDF (reference sequence). The length of the CDR3 is 14 residues. Trimming took off 1 base at V and 6 bases at J, with 11 bases between the two ends. CDR3 nucleotide sequence: TGTGCCACCAGCAGAGCCCAAACCGCCGATACGCAGTATTTT. Translation: CATSRAQTADTQYF.

This clonotype was seen a handful of times. The J gene is TRBJ2-5, the V gene TRBV10-3; the match to TRBD2 covers 11 bases. The CDR3 contains 15 residues. The V and J ends lost 5 bases and 2 bases, in that order; junction bases with no gene match: 4. The germline V gene encodes CDR1 ENHRY and CDR2 SYGVKD. CDR3 residues: CAISLRLAGQETQYF. Here the CDR3 DNA reads TGTGCCATCAGTCTAAGACTAGCGGGGCAAGAGACCCAGTACTTC.

This clonotype has only a few counts. The rearrangement links TRBV29-1 to TRBJ2-6, with TRBD1 identical over 7 bases. CDR1 and CDR2 (germline): SQVTM, ANQGSEA. Trimming cost V 6 bases and J 1 base; bases outside gene matches: 6. This CDR3 region has 15 residues. CDR3 in DNA: TGCAGCGTCGGGGACAGCGCGTCTGGGGCCAACGTCCTGACTTTC. The encoded protein is CSVGDSASGANVLTF.

This clonotype was found many times. Its ends do not fully match the called genes, so a read error is possible. The chain combines TRBV5-1 with TRBJ2-5; 9 positions match TRBD1. The V gene's germline CDR1 is SGHRS and CDR2 YFSETQ. CDR3 length: 14 residues. For the CDR3, the DNA is TGTGCCAGCAGTTTACAGGGGGCGAGGGAGACCCAGTACTTC. It translates to CASSLQGARETQYF.

Ten or more counts support this clonotype. This chain joins TRBV20-1 and TRBJ2-7, with 8 bases identical to TRBD2. The V and J ends lost 6 bases and 9 bases, in that order; junction bases with no gene match: 16. Looked up from germline, CDR1 is DFQATT and CDR2 is SNEGSKA (reference sequence). This CDR3 spans 14 amino acids. The DNA of the CDR3 is TGCAGTGCACTAGTTACTAGCGGAGCCGGAGTGCAGTACTTC. This codes for CSALVTSGAGVQYF.

This chain uses TRBV12-3 or TRBV12-4 with TRBJ1-5; 9 bases fit TRBD1. V was pared by 5 bases and J by 4 bases, with 9 bases of the junction left unmatched. CDR3 length equals 16 residues. The CDR3 sequence is CASSGPGQGWNQPQHF. CDR3 nucleotide sequence: TGTGCCAGCAGTGGACCGGGACAGGGTTGGAATCAGCCCCAGCATTTT.

In its sample, this clonotype was seen a few times. This chain joins TRBV24-1 and TRBJ1-2; no definite D call. The V end was cut by 0 bases, the J end by 4 bases, with 14 bases between. The germline V gene has CDR1 KGHDR and CDR2 SFDVKD. The CDR3 spans 16 residues. The CDR3 coding sequence is TGTGCCACCAGTGATTTGCTGGAGAGGAACCCCTATGGCTACACCTTC. Translation: CATSDLLERNPYGYTF.

The gene calls are TRBV18 and TRBJ2-7, with 12 bases that match TRBD2. Germline CDR1 is KGHSH and CDR2 is LQKENI. The CDR3 sequence is 16 residues long. V shed 3 bases and J 0 bases; nucleotides not matched to a gene: 3. CDR3 residues: CASSPAGLAGSYEQYF. The DNA for the CDR3 is TGTGCCAGCTCACCCGCGGGACTAGCGGGCTCCTACGAGCAGTACTTC.

This clonotype was recorded at least ten times. The junction departs from the called germline gene at one end, perhaps through a read error. The CDR3 DNA reads as TGTGCCAGCAGTATAGCGGGAGGTAACAATGAGCAGTTCTTC. It codes for CASSIAGGNNEQFF. This rearrangement joins TRBV12-3 or TRBV12-4 to TRBJ2-1, with TRBD2 matching over 10 bases. The CDR3 consists of 14 residues.

This clonotype was found many times. The chain recombines TRBV20-1 with TRBJ2-7; D ambiguous. Looked up from germline, CDR1 is DFQATT and CDR2 is SNEGSKA (reference sequence). With 6 bases removed from V and 0 bases from J, the gap between germline ends came to 6 bases. The CDR3 length is 11 residues. The CDR3 spells CSARSSYEQYV. In DNA form, the CDR3 reads TGCAGTGCAAGAAGCTCCTACGAGCAGTACGTC.

This clonotype was seen ten or more times. This chain links TRBV20-1 with TRBJ2-7; 12 bases map to TRBD2. The CDR3 consists of 13 residues. Germline CDR1 is DFQATT and CDR2 is SNEGSKA (reference sequence). The CDR3 protein is CSARLAGVYEQYF. The CDR3, as DNA: TGCAGCGCCCGACTAGCGGGAGTCTACGAGCAGTACTTC.

The chain couples TRBV28 to TRBJ2-7; 8 bases are a match to TRBD2. CDR3 length: 17 amino acids. Germline trimming cut 1 base from V and 3 bases from J; bases unmatched to any gene: 11. In germline, CDR1 is MDHEN, CDR2 SYDVKM. CDR3 DNA sequence: TGTGCCAGCAGTTTATTGGCCCCGGGAGGGGGACACTACGAGCAGTACTTC. Its protein product is CASSLLAPGGGHYEQYF.

The rearrangement uses TRBV6-1 and TRBJ2-7, with a weak D call TRBD2 (5 bases). CDR3 length: 15 amino acids. Looked up from germline, CDR1 is MNHNS and CDR2 is SASEGT. V lost 4 bases and J lost 4, with 17 bases in between. For the CDR3, the DNA is TGTGCCAGCAGTGGTAATCCAGCGGCAATATACGAGCAGTACTTC. Protein product: CASSGNPAAIYEQYF.

At least ten counts were recorded for this clonotype. The chain joins TRBV7-8 to TRBJ2-3, with TRBD1 as a possible D gene (5 bases). V lost 4 bases to trimming and J lost 0 bases, with 11 bases between them. This CDR3 comprises 15 residues. In germline, CDR1 is SGHVS, CDR2 FQNEAQ. This chain's CDR3 is CASSSLQGSTDTQYF. For the CDR3, the DNA is TGTGCCAGCAGCTCACTCCAGGGAAGCACAGATACGCAGTATTTT.